The 16 T cell receptor beta chains below all came from one sample that was sequenced in a study of blood T cell repertoires in COVID-19. Libraries were prepared by immunoSEQ multiplex PCR; TCRdb keeps only in-frame clonotypes and omits some of them. The table has approximately 300,000 clones, roughly 90% seen once. The specimen sequenced was PBMCs or T cells enriched from blood (not recorded which). All receptors come from a woman in her twenties or thirties who had recovered from COVID-19.

The chain uses TRBV9 and TRBJ2-1, with 14 bases fitting TRBD2. Trimming removed 4 bases from V and 8 bases from J; junction bases left unmatched: 11. Germline CDR1 SGDLS, CDR2 YYNGEE. There are 17 residues in the CDR3. CDR3 nucleotides: TGTGCCAGCAGCCATACTAAAGGGACTAGCGGGAGCGATGAGCAGTTCTTC. Translating it yields CASSHTKGTSGSDEQFF.

The rearrangement joins TRBV13 to TRBJ1-2, with a possible D match to TRBD1 (5 bases). The germline V and J ends were trimmed by 5 bases and 3 bases, with 7 bases remaining between them. CDR1 and CDR2 (germline): PRHDT, FYEKMQ (reference sequence). The CDR3 contains 12 residues. The chain's CDR3 is CASSPGDYGYTF. The CDR3 coding sequence is TGTGCCAGCAGCCCGGGGGACTATGGCTACACCTTC.

This clone has a handful of counts. V is TRBV27 and J is TRBJ2-7; D unresolved. The CDR3 consists of 12 residues. Trimming stripped 8 bases from V and 0 bases from J, with 8 bases between. Looked up from germline, CDR1 is MNHEY and CDR2 is SMNVEV (reference sequence). CDR3 coding DNA: TGTGCCAGCTCCTCGGGCTCCTACGAGCAGTACTTC. Translating gives CASSSGSYEQYF.

This clone has only a few counts. The gene calls are TRBV4-1 and TRBJ1-2, with D hard to call. CDR1 is MGHRA and CDR2 is YSYEKL in the germline V gene. Trimming stripped 2 bases from V and 1 base from J, with 20 bases between. The CDR3 covers 18 residues. This CDR3 is CASSQRGRPRTHNYGYTF. CDR3 coding DNA: TGCGCCAGCAGCCAACGCGGTCGACCCCGTACACATAACTATGGCTACACCTTC.

The chain joins TRBV9 to TRBJ2-3; tentative D call: TRBD1 (6 bases). Germline V gives CDR1 SGDLS, CDR2 YYNGEE. With 3 bases removed from V and 2 bases from J, the gap between germline ends came to 16 bases. The CDR3 is 16 amino acids. CDR3 sequence: CASSDNRDTSTDTQYF. CDR3 in DNA: TGTGCCAGCAGCGACAACCGGGACACCTCCACAGATACGCAGTATTTT.

V gene TRBV5-1 combines with J gene TRBJ2-1; the D is unclear. The CDR3 contains 16 residues. Trimming shortened V by 1 base and J by 0 bases, and 11 bases separated the two germline ends. In germline, CDR1 is SGHRS, CDR2 YFSETQ. The chain's CDR3 is CASSLLYDSSYNEQFF. As DNA, the CDR3 is TGCGCCAGCAGCTTGTTGTATGATAGCTCCTACAATGAGCAGTTCTTC.

V gene TRBV3-1 (or the pseudogene TRBV3-2) combines with J gene TRBJ2-3; D gene uncertain. Germline lookup yields CDR1 LGHDT and CDR2 YNNKEL (reference sequence). The CDR3 has 13 amino acids. Trimming pared 4 bases from V and 0 bases from J, leaving 5 bases between. In nucleotides, the CDR3 is TGTGCCAGCAGCCCGACTAGCACAGATACGCAGTATTTT. Its translation: CASSPTSTDTQYF.

This chain uses TRBV19 with TRBJ1-5; maybe TRBD1 (5 bases). The CDR3 extends over 14 amino acids. V lost 5 bases, J lost 2 bases, and 10 bases lay in between. The germline gives CDR1 LNHDA, CDR2 SQIVND (reference sequence). CDR3 DNA: TGTGCCAGTAGTTTCTTAGGGGGCAATCAGCCCCAGCATTTT. Translated: CASSFLGGNQPQHF.

This clone showed up just once. The chain couples TRBV14 to TRBJ1-4; the D is unclear. The germline gives CDR1 SGHDN, CDR2 FVKESK. The V end lost 1 base, the J end lost 5 bases, and 20 bases lay between the germline ends. The CDR3 is made up of 18 amino acids. CDR3 loop: CASSQVAGPTRRNEKLFF. The DNA of the CDR3 is TGTGCCAGCAGCCAAGTGGCAGGCCCGACAAGAAGAAATGAAAAACTGTTTTTT.

The chain uses TRBV27 and TRBJ2-1; 15 bases map to TRBD2. This CDR3 spans 16 amino acids. Per the germline V gene, CDR1 is MNHEY and CDR2 is SMNVEV (reference sequence). The trim removed 2 bases at V and 9 bases at J, leaving 5 bases unmatched. The CDR3 sequence: CASSLRGLAGGSEQFF. The CDR3 nucleotides are TGTGCCAGCAGTTTACGTGGACTAGCGGGAGGGAGTGAGCAGTTCTTC.

This chain connects TRBV18 to TRBJ1-1; D gene uncertain. V was pared by 1 base and J by 3 bases, with 6 bases between. The CDR3 totals 13 residues. Looked up from germline, CDR1 is KGHSH and CDR2 is LQKENI. The CDR3 spells CASSPLQDTEAFF. Written as DNA, the CDR3 is TGTGCCAGCTCACCACTTCAGGACACTGAAGCTTTCTTT.

The genes are TRBV28 and TRBJ1-6; tentative D call: TRBD1 (6 bases). V lost 1 base, J lost 9 bases, and 13 bases lay in between. The CDR3 is made up of 15 amino acids. CDR1 and CDR2 from the germline V gene are MDHEN and SYDVKM. CDR3 DNA: TGTGCCAGCAGTTTATCGACAGGTCTTAGTTCACCCCTCCACTTT. Translation: CASSLSTGLSSPLHF.

This clone appeared a few times. This rearrangement joins TRBV9 to TRBJ1-2, with D maybe TRBD1 (6 bases). This CDR3 has 15 residues. The ends were cut back, 3 bases at V and 4 bases at J, with 16 bases in the middle. The germline CDR1 and CDR2 sequences are SGDLS and YYNGEE. The CDR3 loop reads CASSDKQGRLYGYTF. For the CDR3, the DNA is TGTGCCAGCAGCGATAAACAGGGAAGGCTCTATGGCTACACCTTC. The variable domain in full, with the rest retrieved from reference TRBV9 and TRBJ1-2, is DSGVTQTPKHLITATGQRVTLRCSPRSGDLSVYWYQQSLDQGLQFLIQYYNGEERAKGNILERFSAQQFPDLHSELNLSSLELGDSALYFCASSDKQGRLYGYTFGSGTRLTVV.

V is TRBV18 and J is TRBJ1-4; D unclear. The CDR3 has 15 amino acids. Trimming took off 4 bases at V and 0 bases at J, with 9 bases between the two ends. Per the germline V gene, CDR1 is KGHSH and CDR2 is LQKENI. The CDR3 DNA is TGTGCCAGCTCACAGGTCGCGGCAACTAATGAAAAACTGTTTTTT. Its protein product is CASSQVAATNEKLFF.

This chain connects TRBV6-5 to TRBJ2-1; unclear D gene. Germline CDR1 is MNHEY and CDR2 is SVGAGI. V was cut by 6 bases and J by 0 bases, with 12 bases left in between. The CDR3 extends over 15 amino acids. The CDR3, as DNA: TGTGCCAGCAGGTATTTGGCACACTCCTACAATGAGCAGTTCTTC. Translation gives CASRYLAHSYNEQFF.

This clone was observed a few times. The sample contains more than one DNA sequence encoding this CDR3. The chain couples TRBV7-2 to TRBJ2-7, with a weak D call TRBD1 (5 bases). Trimming took off 1 base at V and 2 bases at J, with 9 bases between the two ends. The CDR3 runs to 14 residues. From germline, CDR1 is SGHTA and CDR2 FQGNSA. CDR3 sequence: CASSLGQGTYEQYF. The CDR3, as DNA: TGTGCCAGCAGCTTAGGGCAGGGTACCTACGAGCAGTACTTC.